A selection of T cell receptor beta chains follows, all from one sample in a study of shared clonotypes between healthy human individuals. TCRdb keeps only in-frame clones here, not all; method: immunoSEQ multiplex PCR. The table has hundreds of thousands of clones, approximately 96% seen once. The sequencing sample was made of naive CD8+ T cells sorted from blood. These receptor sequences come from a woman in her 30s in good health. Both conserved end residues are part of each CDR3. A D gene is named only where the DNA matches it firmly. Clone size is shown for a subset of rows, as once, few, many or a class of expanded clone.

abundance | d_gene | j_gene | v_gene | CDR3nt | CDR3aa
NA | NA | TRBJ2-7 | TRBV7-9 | TGTGCCAGCAGCTTAGGGCCCCCAGCCTACGAGCAGTACTTC | CASSLGPPAYEQYF
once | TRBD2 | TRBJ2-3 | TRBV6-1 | TGTGCCAGCAGTGAAGAACTAGCGGGAGTTAGCACAGATACGCAGTATTTT | CASSEELAGVSTDTQYF
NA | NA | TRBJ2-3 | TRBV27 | TGTGCCAGCAGTTTAGAGCCGACTAGAGTAATCGGAGATACGCAGTATTTT | CASSLEPTRVIGDTQYF
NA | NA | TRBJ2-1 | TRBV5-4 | TGTGCCAGCAGCGTCAGGGATTACAATGAGCAGTTCTTC | CASSVRDYNEQFF
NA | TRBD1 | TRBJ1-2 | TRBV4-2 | TGTGCCAGCAGCGAGCAGGGGGATGGCTACACCTTC | CASSEQGDGYTF
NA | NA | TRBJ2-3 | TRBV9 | TGTGCCAGCAGCTTCGGGACTCACCTTAGCACAGATACGCAGTATTTT | CASSFGTHLSTDTQYF
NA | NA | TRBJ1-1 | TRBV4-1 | TGCGCCAGCAGCCAAGAATCCCATAGGCGTGGGGTGAACACTGAAGCTTTCTTT | CASSQESHRRGVNTEAFF
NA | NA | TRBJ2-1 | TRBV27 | TGTGCCAGCAGTTTACTACCGCCCAGCGCGGGTTACAATGAGCAGTTCTTC | CASSLLPPSAGYNEQFF
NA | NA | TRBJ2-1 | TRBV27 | TGTGCCAGCAGTTCCTCGGCCCCAACCTACAATGAGCAGTTCTTC | CASSSSAPTYNEQFF
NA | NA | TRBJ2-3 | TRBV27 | TGTGCCAGCAGTTTACTGGAGGGCCGCGTGGATACGCAGTATTTT | CASSLLEGRVDTQYF
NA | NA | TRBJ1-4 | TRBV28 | TGTGCCAGCAGTGAAAGGGTGGCGGAGGAAAAACTGTTTTTT | CASSERVAEEKLFF
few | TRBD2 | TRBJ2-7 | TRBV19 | TGTGCCAGTAGTTCCGGACTAGCGGGAGGGCCCATAGTTTACGAGCAGTACTTC | CASSSGLAGGPIVYEQYF
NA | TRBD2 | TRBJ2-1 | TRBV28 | TGTGCCAGCAGCCCTGGGGCAAGACTAGCGGGATCTGTCTACAATGAGCAGTTCTTC | CASSPGARLAGSVYNEQFF
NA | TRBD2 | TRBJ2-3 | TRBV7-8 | TGTGCCAGCTCCCCCAGGGGTAGCGGGAGTGGTAAAGATACGCAGTATTTT | CASSPRGSGSGKDTQYF
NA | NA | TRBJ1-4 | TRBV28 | TGTGCCACCGACAGTGCAACTAATGAAAAACTGTTTTTT | CATDSATNEKLFF
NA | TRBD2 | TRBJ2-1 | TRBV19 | TGTGCCAGTAGTATGTCTAGCGGAGCGATCAATGAGCAGTTCTTC | CASSMSSGAINEQFF
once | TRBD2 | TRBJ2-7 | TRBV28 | TGTGCCAGCAATGTTGAAACTAGCGGGAGGAGCCGTGGCGAGCAGTACTTC | CASNVETSGRSRGEQYF
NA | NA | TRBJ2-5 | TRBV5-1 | TGCGCCAGGTACCAAGAGACCCAGTACTTC | CARYQETQYF
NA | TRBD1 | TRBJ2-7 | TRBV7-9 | TGTGCCAGCAGCTCACTCCGGGACAGGGACTTCTACGAGCAGTACTTC | CASSSLRDRDFYEQYF
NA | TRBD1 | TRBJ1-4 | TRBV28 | TGTGCCAGCAGAAGACAGGGCAGTTCCCTTAATGAAAAACTGTTTTTT | CASRRQGSSLNEKLFF
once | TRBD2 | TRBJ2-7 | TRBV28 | TGTGCCAGCAGCCTCGGACTAGCGGGAGAAGGGGAGCAGTACTTC | CASSLGLAGEGEQYF
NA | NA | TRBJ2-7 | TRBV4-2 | TGTGCCAGCAGCGAGGTGGACAGTGTGTACGAGCAGTACTTC | CASSEVDSVYEQYF
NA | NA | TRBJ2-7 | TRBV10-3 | TGTGCCATCAGTGAAGGGACCCGAAACTCCTACGAGCAGTACTTC | CAISEGTRNSYEQYF
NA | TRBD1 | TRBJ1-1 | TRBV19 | TGTGCCAGTAGTATCCCGGGACAGGTGATAGAAGCTTTCTTT | CASSIPGQVIEAFF
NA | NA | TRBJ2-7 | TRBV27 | TGTGCCAGCAGTTTACGGGCAAGGACAGCCTACGAGCAGTACTTC | CASSLRARTAYEQYF
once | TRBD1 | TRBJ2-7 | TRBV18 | TGTGCCAGCTCACCCGCGACAGGGGGTTACGAGCAGTACTTC | CASSPATGGYEQYF
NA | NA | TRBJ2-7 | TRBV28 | TGTGCCAGCCCGGGAAGCTCCTACGAGCAGTACTTC | CASPGSSYEQYF
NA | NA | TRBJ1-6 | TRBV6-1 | TGTGCCAGCAGTGAAGCGCCGGTTGGGGCTACCTATAATTCACCCCTCCACTTT | CASSEAPVGATYNSPLHF
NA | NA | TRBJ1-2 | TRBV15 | TGTGCCACCAGCAGAGATAACTATGGCTACACCTTC | CATSRDNYGYTF
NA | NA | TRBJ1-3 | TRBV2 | TGTGCCAGCAGTGAACCCCCCCCAGCGAGCTCTGGAAACACCATATATTTT | CASSEPPPASSGNTIYF
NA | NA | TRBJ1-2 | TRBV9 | TGTGCCAGCAGCGTAGGTTTGGCAGGTCATGGCTACACCTTC | CASSVGLAGHGYTF
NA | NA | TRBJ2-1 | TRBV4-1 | TGCGCCAGCAGCCAATGGGATGTGTCCTACAATGAGCAGTTCTTC | CASSQWDVSYNEQFF
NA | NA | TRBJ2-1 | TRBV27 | TGTGCCAGCACCAGAGGTGGTGAGCAGTTCTTC | CASTRGGEQFF
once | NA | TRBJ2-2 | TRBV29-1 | TGCAGCGTTGCAGAGGACGCGAACACCGGGGAGCTGTTTTTT | CSVAEDANTGELFF
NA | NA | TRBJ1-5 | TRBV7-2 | TGTGCCAGCAGGCGGGGTAACACTTCGAGCAATCAGCCCCAGCATTTT | CASRRGNTSSNQPQHF
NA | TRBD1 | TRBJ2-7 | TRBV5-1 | TGCGCCAGCAGCTCCACCGGGACAGGGGCCGAGCAGTACTTC | CASSSTGTGAEQYF
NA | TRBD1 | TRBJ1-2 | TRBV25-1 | TGTGCCAGCAGTGGGGACAGGGAGGGTGGCTACACCTTC | CASSGDREGGYTF
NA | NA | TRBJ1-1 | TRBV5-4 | TGTGCCAGCAGCTACACCGGGAGCATGAACACTGAAGCTTTCTTT | CASSYTGSMNTEAFF
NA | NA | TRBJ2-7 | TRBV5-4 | TGTGCCAGCAGACAACAGGGTGACTCCTACGAGCAGTACTTC | CASRQQGDSYEQYF
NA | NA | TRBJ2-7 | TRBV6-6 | TGTGCCAGCAGTTACTCGAGTAAAGGGAGCTCCTACGAGCAGTACTTC | CASSYSSKGSSYEQYF
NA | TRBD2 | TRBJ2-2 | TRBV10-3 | TGTGCCATCAGTGATACGTCTAGCGGGACTACCGGGGAGCTGTTTTTT | CAISDTSSGTTGELFF
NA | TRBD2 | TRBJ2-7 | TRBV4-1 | TGCGCCAGCAGCCATCTAGCGGGAGGGTCTCTCAACGAGCAGTACTTC | CASSHLAGGSLNEQYF